This T cell receptor beta chain was retrieved from a study of shared T cell receptors in the human thymus. Data came from immunoSEQ multiplex PCR; TCRdb stores just in-frame clones and leaves some out. The repertoire holds some 700,000 clones, with roughly 85% as singletons. The sample also formed part of further work on human thymus T cells. From that report: Congenital heart defects were the reason for the corrective surgery that the donors, healthy Finnish infants, were having. Obtained as resections during corrective heart surgery, the thymus tissue was then studied. V and J genes seemed to be used with bias in thymic and blood repertoires. Related research has reported that thymic repertoires overlap highly among unrelated individuals.

This TCR was sampled from a girl in the first two years of life with a congenital heart defect. The sample was thymocytes.

The CDR3 sequence: CSVARGGQPDTQYF. The CDR3, as DNA: TGCAGCGTTGCCCGGGGGGGCCAGCCAGATACGCAGTATTTT. The chain joins TRBV29-1 to TRBJ2-3; TRBD2 aligns across 8 bases. Germline V CDR1 and CDR2: SQVTM, ANQGSEA. V lost 4 bases and J lost 4; bases outside the gene matches: 7. CDR3 length equals 14 residues.